What follows is one T cell receptor (beta chain) and its context. The antigen is not known. The sample is drawn from a study of shared clonotypes between healthy human individuals. Study as a whole: CD4 naive cells filled three plates per donor, CD4 memory three, CD8 naive two and CD8 memory one.

Study-wide findings and caveats: Generation of non-shared clonotypes was less probable than generation of clonotypes shared by all four donors. Clonotype sharing across several donors was observed for around 5% of naive CD4 clonotypes.

Germline CDR1 is SGHTA and CDR2 is FQGTGA. Trimming took 6 bases from V and 6 from J, leaving 12 bases between them. The CDR3 runs to 12 residues. Some clones are missing from TCRdb's copy, which holds only in-frame ones; the method was immunoSEQ multiplex PCR. The table records about 1.1 million clones, 75% to 80% of them present only once. Source material: memory CD4+ T cells from PBMCs. Noted subset: CD45RA-negative fraction. The chain employs TRBV7-3 and TRBJ2-7, with D possibly called TRBD1 or TRBD2 (5 bases each). This clonotype was sampled from a young man in good health. Some clones in this sample may be carry-over from other donors' samples. DNA of the CDR3: TGTGCCAGCAGTTCTGGGGGTGGCGAGCAGTACTTC. This sequence encodes CASSSGGGEQYF.